A selection of T cell receptor beta chains follows, all from one sample in a study of blood T cells in healthy people across ages. TCRdb used MiXCR to reprocess the 5' RACE reads, holding one entry per CDR3 protein. The data hold 850,000 to 1,100,000 distinct CDR3 sequences, with more than 30% observed a single time. Sequencing was done on a sample of blood. The receptors originated from a man aged 18 to 30 in good health. CDR3s include the opening cysteine and the closing phenylalanine or tryptophan. D genes are given only for firm matches. Clone size is shown for a subset of rows, as once, few, many or a class of expanded clone.

>-|TRBJ1-5|TRBV18|-
TGTGCCAGCTCACCAGGAGCCGTTTATCAGCCCCAGCATTTT
CASSPGAVYQPQHF
>-|TRBJ2-3|TRBV10-3|-
TGTACCATCGGAACAGGGAGGTCCACAGATACGCAGTATTTT
CTIGTGRSTDTQYF
>TRBD2|TRBJ2-3|TRBV27|few
TGTGCCAGCACTGGCGGGGGGCCCGAAGATACGCAGTATTTT
CASTGGGPEDTQYF
>-|TRBJ2-1|TRBV20-1|-
TGCAGTGCTCGAAAGGGGGCTAGCGGGTACAATGAGCAGTTCTTC
CSARKGASGYNEQFF
>-|TRBJ1-2|TRBV10-3|many
TGTGCCACATTCCAGGGGAGCTATGGCTACACCTTC
CATFQGSYGYTF
>-|TRBJ2-1|TRBV18|many
TGTGCCAGCTCACTGGCAAGGGGCTACAATGAGCAGTTCTTC
CASSLARGYNEQFF
>-|TRBJ2-1|TRBV20-1|few
TGCAGTCTTGCCGGGGGTTCTGAGCAGTTCTTC
CSLAGGSEQFF
>-|TRBJ2-1|TRBV2|few
TGTGCCAGCATGGGCTCCTACAATGAGCAGTTCTTC
CASMGSYNEQFF
>TRBD1|TRBJ2-2|TRBV6-5|-
TGTGCCAGCAGTCAACAGGGGGTCACCGGGGAGCTGTTTTTT
CASSQQGVTGELFF
>TRBD1|TRBJ1-4|TRBV12-5|-
TGTGCTAGTGGTTTGCCACAGGGGGGAACTAATGAAAAACTGTTTTTT
CASGLPQGGTNEKLFF
>-|TRBJ2-5|TRBV12-3/TRBV12-4|-
TGTGCCAGCAGTGTACTGATACAAGAGGCCCAGTACTTC
CASSVLIQEAQYF
>TRBD1|TRBJ2-1|TRBV3-1|-
TGTGCCAGCAGCCAAGATCGGGACAGGGCAGGGAACAATGAGCAGTTCTTC
CASSQDRDRAGNNEQFF
>TRBD1|TRBJ1-2|TRBV5-1|-
TGCGCCAGCAGCTTGGAAGGTGGCGGACAGGGTGACACCTTC
CASSLEGGGQGDTF
>-|TRBJ1-6|TRBV20-1|-
TGCAGTGCTTACACAGTACGTTCACCCCTCCACTTT
CSAYTVRSPLHF
>-|TRBJ2-7|TRBV21-1|few
TGTGCCAGCAGCAAAGTAGGTCCCTTACACGAGCAGTACTTC
CASSKVGPLHEQYF
>TRBD2|TRBJ2-5|TRBV27|few
TGTGCCAGCAGTTCGGGACTAGCAAGCGAGACCCAGTACTTC
CASSSGLASETQYF
>TRBD1|TRBJ1-1|TRBV10-3|-
TGTGCCATCAGTGAACGGGACAGCCCCATGAACACTGAAGCTTTCTTT
CAISERDSPMNTEAFF
>TRBD2|TRBJ2-1|TRBV20-1|-
TGCAGTGCAATAACCGGGACTAGCGGCAATGAGCAGTTCTTC
CSAITGTSGNEQFF
>-|TRBJ2-1|TRBV4-2|-
TGTGCCAGCAGCCAAGATACCGGGTTGGTCAGGGATGAGCAGTTCTTC
CASSQDTGLVRDEQFF
>TRBD1|TRBJ2-3|TRBV5-6|few
TGTGCCAGCAGCGCGGACAGGGGAAACACAGATACGCAGTATTTT
CASSADRGNTDTQYF
>TRBD2|TRBJ2-7|TRBV20-1|few
TGCATCCCCGCGGGAGTCTCCTACGAGCAGTACTTC
CIPAGVSYEQYF
>-|TRBJ2-7|TRBV3-1|few
TGTGCCAGCAGCCATCCGTACGGTCCCAGACCTTACGAGCAGTACTTC
CASSHPYGPRPYEQYF
>-|TRBJ2-3|TRBV7-3|-
TGTGCCAGCTCTATGACCCCTTTAACAGATACGCAGTATTTT
CASSMTPLTDTQYF
>-|TRBJ1-5|TRBV20-1|-
TGCAGTGCTAGAACCCGCCTCGGGCAGTTGAATCAGCCCCAGCATTTT
CSARTRLGQLNQPQHF
>TRBD2|TRBJ2-3|TRBV12-5|-
TGTGCTAGTGGTTTGACTAGCGGGCAGCCCCAGTATTTT
CASGLTSGQPQYF
>-|TRBJ2-3|TRBV5-4|-
TGTGCCAGCAGTTTACCGCAAGGCACAGATACGCAGTATTTT
CASSLPQGTDTQYF
>-|TRBJ1-4|TRBV7-8|-
TGTGCCAGCAGCTTCGCCTCCGAGGGAGGTGGAAAACTGTTTTTT
CASSFASEGGGKLFF
>-|TRBJ2-1|TRBV20-1|-
TGCAGTGCTAGAGATGTCGGGGGAGACACCTACAATGAGCAGTTCTTC
CSARDVGGDTYNEQFF
>-|TRBJ1-3|TRBV4-2|-
TGTGCCAGCAGCCAGGGTGACACCTCCTCTGGAAACACCGTATATTTT
CASSQGDTSSGNTVYF
>TRBD1|TRBJ2-7|TRBV25-1|-
TGTGCCAGCAGTGAATCGGAAGCAGGGGGCTACGAGCAGTACTTC
CASSESEAGGYEQYF
>-|TRBJ2-5|TRBV7-2|-
TGTGCCAGCAGCGCCTTTGTTCGATCACGATTGGAAGCCCAGTACTTC
CASSAFVRSRLEAQYF
>TRBD1|TRBJ1-4|TRBV5-1|-
TGCGCCAGCAGCCAGTACAGGGGGACTAATGAAAAACTGTTTTTT
CASSQYRGTNEKLFF
>-|TRBJ1-5|TRBV28|-
TGTGCCAGCAGTTTAAACTCCCGGGGGAATCAGCCCCAGCATTTT
CASSLNSRGNQPQHF
>TRBD1|TRBJ2-7|TRBV9|-
TGTGCCAGCAGCGTAGTAGGGACAGGGATCCACGAGCAGTACTTC
CASSVVGTGIHEQYF
>TRBD2|TRBJ2-5|TRBV2|-
TGTGCCAGCAGGGACAGCGGGACTAGCAAAGAGACCCAGTACTTC
CASRDSGTSKETQYF
>-|TRBJ2-4|TRBV4-1|few
TGCGCCAGCAGCCAAGAAAATTACGACAGAAAAAACATTCAGTACTTC
CASSQENYDRKNIQYF
>-|TRBJ1-2|TRBV7-9|-
TGTGCCAGCAGCTTAGGGGACGGGATTTATGGCTACACCTTC
CASSLGDGIYGYTF
>-|TRBJ1-1|TRBV4-3|few
TGCGCCAGCAGCCAAGACGTGGGGAATGAAGCTTTCTTT
CASSQDVGNEAFF
>-|TRBJ1-5|TRBV14|few
TGTGCCAGCAGCCAAGACAGTTATCAGCCCCAGCATTTT
CASSQDSYQPQHF
>-|TRBJ1-6|TRBV7-9|few
TGTGCCAGCAGCTCAAGGGACGTTCAAGGGGGCCTCCACTTT
CASSSRDVQGGLHF
>-|TRBJ1-1|TRBV5-6|many
TGTGCCAGCAGCTTGGTCCTGATGAACACTGAAGCTTTCTTT
CASSLVLMNTEAFF
>TRBD2|TRBJ2-1|TRBV7-9|few
TGTGCCAGCAGCTGGACTAGCGGGGGGCGTCTCTACAATGAGCAGTTCTTC
CASSWTSGGRLYNEQFF
>-|TRBJ1-2|TRBV5-1|few
TGCGCCAGCAGCTTGGCTGGGAGGGTTGAGGGCTACACCTTC
CASSLAGRVEGYTF
>-|TRBJ2-3|TRBV5-1|many
TGCGCCAGCAGCTTGAATAGATTGGGGGATACGCAGTATTTT
CASSLNRLGDTQYF
>TRBD1|TRBJ1-2|TRBV12-5|few
TGTGCTAGTGGTACCGGACAGGGTAATGGCTACACCTTC
CASGTGQGNGYTF
>-|TRBJ2-5|TRBV6-6|few
TGTGCCAGCAGTTCCTGGGAAAGCCAGTACTTC
CASSSWESQYF
>TRBD1|TRBJ2-1|TRBV6-6|-
TGTGCCAGCAGTTCTCACCGGGACAGGGTGGCTTACAATGGGCAGTTCTTC
CASSSHRDRVAYNGQFF
>-|TRBJ2-3|TRBV20-1|-
TGCAGTGCGGAGGACCATAGGGCGGATACGCAGTATTTT
CSAEDHRADTQYF
>-|TRBJ2-1|TRBV20-1|many
TGCAGTGCTAGATACAATGAGCAGTTCTTC
CSARYNEQFF
>-|TRBJ1-2|TRBV5-1|-
TGCGCCAGCAGCTTCAAACACAGAGACAGCCACTTCTATGGCTACACCTTC
CASSFKHRDSHFYGYTF
>-|TRBJ2-7|TRBV14|-
TGTGCCAGCAGCCTTACCGGGACTGTGGTCTACGAGCAGTACTTC
CASSLTGTVVYEQYF
>-|TRBJ2-5|TRBV7-2|-
TGTGCCAGCAGCTTAGGTCTTGGTGGTAGCGGCAGAGACAATGAGCAGTACTTC
CASSLGLGGSGRDNEQYF
>TRBD1|TRBJ1-1|TRBV10-3|-
TGTGCCATCAGTGAGCTACAGGGGGGGAACACTGAAGCTTTCTTT
CAISELQGGNTEAFF
>-|TRBJ2-4|TRBV7-2|-
TGTGCCAGCAGCTTAGTAGAAACCAAAAACATTCAGTACTTC
CASSLVETKNIQYF
>TRBD1|TRBJ1-5|TRBV4-3|few
TGCGCCAGCAGCCAAGGGGCAGGGGGAAGTAACCAGCCCCAGCATTTT
CASSQGAGGSNQPQHF